Listed below are T cell receptor beta chains from one sample, sequenced in a study of CD8+ T cells in alopecia areata. Repertoires were generated with immunoSEQ multiplex PCR, while TCRdb's copy carries only in-frame clones and drops some. The sample consists of about 220,000 clones, about 50% of them appearing once. Sample: CD4+ T cells sorted from blood, taken at week 4, from a patient treated with tofacitinib. The source is a human donor with alopecia areata. CDR3s include the opening cysteine and the closing phenylalanine or tryptophan. The order of the fields is D gene, V gene, CDR3 length, clone size, J gene, CDR3 protein, CDR3 DNA. A D gene is named only where the DNA matches it firmly. Clone size, where shown, is once, few, many, or a class for clones that have expanded.

D: NA; V: TRBV30; length: 16; size: once; J: TRBJ1-2; CDR3: CAWSRGGTGPDYGYTF; DNA: TGTGCCTGGAGTAGGGGGGGCACAGGGCCGGATTATGGCTACACCTTC
D: TRBD1; V: TRBV5-6; length: 14; size: NA; J: TRBJ1-6; CDR3: CASSSRQGNSPLHF; DNA: TGTGCCAGCAGCTCCCGACAGGGAAATTCACCCCTCCACTTT
D: TRBD1; V: TRBV9; length: 12; size: few; J: TRBJ1-2; CDR3: CASSAGQGMYTF; DNA: TGTGCCAGCAGCGCGGGACAGGGGATGTACACCTTC
D: TRBD1; V: TRBV10-3; length: 15; size: NA; J: TRBJ1-1; CDR3: CAISESRQGDQKAFF; DNA: TGTGCCATCAGTGAGTCGAGGCAGGGGGATCAGAAAGCTTTCTTT
D: TRBD2; V: TRBV6-5; length: 15; size: NA; J: TRBJ2-1; CDR3: CASRAGGGSYNEQFF; DNA: TGTGCCAGCAGGGCAGGCGGGGGTAGCTACAATGAGCAGTTCTTC
D: NA; V: TRBV29-1; length: 13; size: NA; J: TRBJ1-1; CDR3: CSVLTLMNTEAFF; DNA: TGCAGCGTCCTAACCCTCATGAACACTGAAGCTTTCTTT
D: TRBD1; V: TRBV2; length: 16; size: NA; J: TRBJ2-3; CDR3: CASRAPGQGATDTQYF; DNA: TGTGCCAGCAGGGCTCCGGGACAGGGGGCTACAGATACGCAGTATTTT
D: NA; V: TRBV11-2; length: 15; size: NA; J: TRBJ2-7; CDR3: CASSLVGGGWYEQYF; DNA: TGTGCCAGCAGCTTAGTAGGTGGGGGCTGGTACGAGCAGTACTTC
D: NA; V: TRBV19; length: 14; size: few; J: TRBJ1-5; CDR3: CASSMLGGAQPQHF; DNA: TGTGCCAGTAGTATGTTGGGGGGAGCGCAGCCCCAGCATTTT
D: TRBD2; V: TRBV30; length: 14; size: once; J: TRBJ2-7; CDR3: CAWSVSGETYEQYF; DNA: TGTGCCTGGAGTGTAAGCGGGGAAACCTACGAGCAGTACTTC
D: TRBD1; V: TRBV29-1; length: 14; size: few; J: TRBJ2-7; CDR3: CSGWETGSSWEQYF; DNA: TGCAGCGGATGGGAGACAGGGAGCTCGTGGGAGCAGTACTTC
D: NA; V: TRBV5-1; length: 15; size: NA; J: TRBJ2-2; CDR3: CASSLIGMNTGELFF; DNA: TGCGCCAGCAGCTTGATAGGAATGAACACCGGGGAGCTGTTTTTT
D: NA; V: TRBV6-5; length: 14; size: NA; J: TRBJ1-1; CDR3: CASRRELMNTEAFF; DNA: TGTGCCAGCCGAAGGGAACTCATGAACACTGAAGCTTTCTTT
D: NA; V: TRBV25-1; length: 13; size: NA; J: TRBJ1-1; CDR3: CASSGRSGEGAFF; DNA: TGTGCCAGCAGTGGCCGTTCCGGGGAAGGAGCTTTCTTT
D: NA; V: TRBV7-9; length: 12; size: NA; J: TRBJ2-7; CDR3: CASSLEVARHEF; DNA: TGTGCCAGCAGCTTAGAAGTAGCCAGGCACGAATTC
D: NA; V: TRBV7-2; length: 14; size: NA; J: TRBJ2-2; CDR3: CASSYDPRGGELFF; DNA: TGTGCCAGCAGCTACGACCCACGGGGCGGGGAGCTGTTTTTT
D: NA; V: TRBV30; length: 14; size: NA; J: TRBJ1-3; CDR3: CAWSVPARENTIYF; DNA: TGTGCCTGGAGTGTACCGGCCCGGGAAAACACCATATATTTT
D: NA; V: TRBV29-1; length: 14; size: NA; J: TRBJ1-2; CDR3: CSGGVLEGTYGYTF; DNA: TGCAGCGGGGGCGTATTAGAAGGCACTTATGGCTACACCTTC
D: TRBD2; V: TRBV29-1; length: 14; size: NA; J: TRBJ2-1; CDR3: CSVRLWPGRDEQFF; DNA: TGCAGCGTCAGACTTTGGCCAGGGAGGGATGAGCAGTTCTTC
D: TRBD1; V: TRBV29-1; length: 15; size: once; J: TRBJ1-1; CDR3: CSVARDRGPHTEAFF; DNA: TGCAGCGTTGCTCGGGACAGGGGGCCTCACACTGAAGCTTTCTTT
D: NA; V: TRBV2; length: 14; size: NA; J: TRBJ2-5; CDR3: CASSDSGSGETQYF; DNA: TGTGCCAGCAGTGACTCGGGGTCGGGAGAGACCCAGTACTTC
D: TRBD1; V: TRBV4-3; length: 16; size: once; J: TRBJ1-6; CDR3: CASSQGGTGGNSPLHF; DNA: TGCGCCAGCAGCCAGGGGGGCACAGGGGGGAATTCACCCCTCCACTTT
D: NA; V: TRBV9; length: 15; size: NA; J: TRBJ2-5; CDR3: CASSVGQGGFETQYF; DNA: TGTGCCAGCAGCGTAGGTCAAGGGGGGTTCGAGACCCAGTACTTC
D: NA; V: TRBV6-6; length: 14; size: NA; J: TRBJ1-5; CDR3: CASSYTKGGQPQHF; DNA: TGTGCCAGCAGTTACACGAAGGGGGGTCAGCCCCAGCATTTT
D: TRBD1; V: TRBV19; length: 13; size: NA; J: TRBJ1-2; CDR3: CASSHDRGDGYTF; DNA: TGTGCCAGTAGTCATGACAGGGGAGATGGCTACACCTTC
D: TRBD1; V: TRBV29-1; length: 13; size: NA; J: TRBJ1-2; CDR3: CSVGPGQGFSYTF; DNA: TGCAGCGTGGGTCCGGGACAGGGGTTTAGCTACACCTTC
D: NA; V: TRBV5-6; length: 14; size: NA; J: TRBJ2-3; CDR3: CASSTGQSTDTQYF; DNA: TGTGCCAGCAGTACGGGGCAGAGCACAGATACGCAGTATTTT
D: TRBD1; V: TRBV15; length: 13; size: NA; J: TRBJ1-2; CDR3: CATSPRGRHGYTF; DNA: TGTGCCACCAGCCCCAGGGGGCGTCATGGCTACACCTTC
D: NA; V: TRBV29-1; length: 14; size: NA; J: TRBJ2-5; CDR3: CSVGGGRGEETQYF; DNA: TGCAGCGTCGGAGGGGGGCGGGGTGAGGAGACCCAGTACTTC
D: NA; V: TRBV30; length: 15; size: few; J: TRBJ2-6; CDR3: CAWSVARREANVLTF; DNA: TGTGCCTGGAGTGTGGCTCGTAGGGAAGCCAACGTCCTGACTTTC
D: TRBD2; V: TRBV29-1; length: 14; size: once; J: TRBJ2-1; CDR3: CSVDSSGGAGEQFF; DNA: TGCAGCGTTGATTCGAGCGGGGGGGCCGGTGAGCAGTTCTTC
D: NA; V: TRBV7-2; length: 15; size: NA; J: TRBJ1-2; CDR3: CASSLKQGVSYGYTF; DNA: TGTGCCAGCAGCTTAAAACAGGGAGTAAGCTATGGCTACACCTTC
D: TRBD1; V: TRBV30; length: 16; size: few; J: TRBJ1-4; CDR3: CAWSEGAGATNEKLFF; DNA: TGTGCCTGGAGTGAGGGGGCAGGGGCAACTAATGAAAAACTGTTTTTT
D: NA; V: TRBV23-1; length: 19; size: few; J: TRBJ1-1; CDR3: CASSQSGAGGGPLCTEAFF; DNA: TGCGCCAGCAGTCAATCTGGGGCCGGTGGGGGGCCCTTGTGCACTGAAGCTTTCTTT
D: TRBD2; V: TRBV7-8; length: 16; size: NA; J: TRBJ2-3; CDR3: CASSVRLAGITDTQYF; DNA: TGTGCCAGCAGCGTACGTCTAGCGGGGATCACAGATACGCAGTATTTT
D: NA; V: TRBV30; length: 12; size: NA; J: TRBJ1-1; CDR3: CAWSVGYAEAFF; DNA: TGTGCCTGGAGTGTTGGCTACGCTGAAGCTTTCTTT
D: TRBD1; V: TRBV5-6; length: 16; size: NA; J: TRBJ2-1; CDR3: CASSLVFFGTANEQFF; DNA: TGTGCCAGCAGCTTGGTCTTTTTTGGGACAGCGAATGAGCAGTTCTTC
D: NA; V: TRBV6-1; length: 13; size: NA; J: TRBJ1-1; CDR3: CASSEVLNTEAFF; DNA: TGTGCCAGCAGTGAAGTACTCAACACTGAAGCTTTCTTT
D: NA; V: TRBV30; length: 13; size: many; J: TRBJ2-1; CDR3: CAWSVGDGGEQFF; DNA: TGTGCCTGGAGTGTGGGTGACGGCGGTGAGCAGTTCTTC
D: NA; V: TRBV11-1; length: 13; size: NA; J: TRBJ1-1; CDR3: CASSYSTNTEAFF; DNA: TGTGCCAGCAGCTATTCTACGAACACTGAAGCTTTCTTT
D: NA; V: TRBV25-1; length: 13; size: NA; J: TRBJ1-5; CDR3: CASSDDSNQPQHF; DNA: TGTGCCAGCAGTGATGACAGCAATCAGCCCCAGCATTTT
D: TRBD1; V: TRBV29-1; length: 12; size: NA; J: TRBJ1-2; CDR3: CSVIQGAYGYTF; DNA: TGCAGCGTTATCCAGGGGGCGTATGGCTACACCTTC
D: TRBD1; V: TRBV29-1; length: 13; size: few; J: TRBJ2-5; CDR3: CSVDRGSRETQYF; DNA: TGCAGCGTCGACAGGGGGTCAAGGGAGACCCAGTACTTC
D: TRBD1; V: TRBV4-1; length: 18; size: few; J: TRBJ1-4; CDR3: CASSHDRDSYATNEKLFF; DNA: TGCGCCAGCAGCCATGACCGGGACAGTTATGCAACTAATGAAAAACTGTTTTTT
D: NA; V: TRBV29-1; length: 12; size: NA; J: TRBJ1-1; CDR3: CSVEGGKGRAFF; DNA: TGCAGCGTTGAAGGGGGGAAGGGAAGAGCTTTCTTT
D: NA; V: TRBV11-3; length: 15; size: few; J: TRBJ2-7; CDR3: CASSYGDSPIYEQYF; DNA: TGTGCCAGCAGCTACGGGGATTCCCCGATTTACGAGCAGTACTTC
D: NA; V: TRBV29-1; length: 13; size: NA; J: TRBJ1-1; CDR3: CSSERGMGTEAFF; DNA: TGCAGCTCCGAGCGGGGAATGGGCACTGAAGCTTTCTTT
D: TRBD1; V: TRBV5-1; length: 17; size: NA; J: TRBJ2-2; CDR3: CASSLDPGTGVGGELFF; DNA: TGCGCCAGCAGCCTTGACCCCGGGACAGGGGTTGGCGGGGAGCTGTTTTTT
D: NA; V: TRBV20-1; length: 11; size: few; J: TRBJ1-2; CDR3: CIPAEASGYTF; DNA: TGCATACCGGCAGAAGCTAGTGGCTACACCTTC
D: NA; V: TRBV30; length: 11; size: few; J: TRBJ1-2; CDR3: CAWGENYGYTF; DNA: TGTGCCTGGGGGGAAAACTATGGCTACACCTTC
D: NA; V: TRBV2; length: 13; size: NA; J: TRBJ1-5; CDR3: CASSLRADQPQHF; DNA: TGTGCCAGCAGTCTTCGGGCCGATCAGCCCCAGCATTTT